Below are 27 T cell receptor beta chains sequenced from a single sample in a study of shared clonotypes between healthy human individuals. Sequenced by immunoSEQ multiplex PCR; TCRdb stores in-frame clones only, minus some. The data contain about 2.4 million clones, over 85% of them singletons. The material sequenced was naive CD4+ T cells from PBMCs. As for subset: CD45RA+ positively selected. Receptor source: a man between 18 and 35 years old in good health. Some clones in this sample may be carry-over from other donors' samples.

The J gene is TRBJ1-6, the V gene TRBV5-4; D not resolved. Per germline, CDR1 SGHNT and CDR2 YYREEE (reference sequence). V lost 4 bases and J 6 bases, leaving 14 bases between the germline ends. The length of the CDR3 is 15 residues. The CDR3 sequence is CASSLGADPNSPLHF. For the CDR3, the DNA is TGTGCCAGCAGCCTTGGTGCAGACCCTAATTCACCCCTCCACTTT.

The CDR3 sequence is CASSFGGSGTDTQYF. The DNA of the CDR3 is TGTGCCAGCAGCTTCGGGGGGAGCGGTACAGATACGCAGTATTTT. The gene calls are TRBV11-3 and TRBJ2-3, with 7 bases lining up with TRBD2. Per germline, CDR1 SGHNT and CDR2 YENEEA. CDR3 length: 15 amino acids. V was pared by 3 bases and J by 3 bases, with 6 bases of the junction left unmatched. The full variable domain, its missing parts supplied by reference TRBV11-3 and TRBJ2-3, is EAGVVQSPRYKIIEKKQPVAFWCNPISGHNTLYWYLQNLGQGPELLIRYENEEAVDDSQLPKDRFSAERLKGVDSTLKIQPAELGDSAVYLCASSFGGSGTDTQYFGPGTRLTVL.

The chain joins TRBV7-8 to TRBJ1-2; the D is unclear. Deletions cut 1 base from V and 2 bases from J, with 11 bases between. The germline CDR1 and CDR2 sequences are SGHVS and FQNEAQ. The CDR3 spans 15 residues. The CDR3 DNA sequence: TGTGCCAGCAGCTTAGTCTCCCTAGACAACTATGGCTACACCTTC. Protein sequence: CASSLVSLDNYGYTF.

V is TRBV7-9 and J is TRBJ2-7, with 7 bases lining up with TRBD2. V shed 6 bases, J shed 2 bases, and the junction held 10 bases outside the gene matches. Germline loops: CDR1 SEHNR, CDR2 FQNEAQ (reference sequence). CDR3 length: 15 residues. The CDR3 DNA sequence: TGTGCCAGCAGTGCCATAGCGGGCCGTACCTACGAGCAGTACTTC. Amino acid sequence: CASSAIAGRTYEQYF. Drawing the rest from reference TRBV7-9 and TRBJ2-7, the complete variable domain is DTGVSQNPRHKITKRGQNVTFRCDPISEHNRLYWYRQTLGQGPEFLTYFQNEAQLEKSRLLSDRFSAERPKGSFSTLEIQRTEQGDSAMYLCASSAIAGRTYEQYFGPGTRLTVT.

This rearrangement joins TRBV15 to TRBJ2-7; weak D call: TRBD1 (6 bases). The CDR3 length is 13 residues. Germline CDR1 and CDR2: LNHNV and YYDKDF (reference sequence). Trimming removed 5 bases at V and 3 bases at J, with 11 bases between. CDR3 in amino acids: CATSRDTNYEQYF. DNA for the CDR3: TGTGCCACCAGCCGGGACACTAACTACGAGCAGTACTTC.

The gene calls are TRBV6-1 and TRBJ1-5; the D gene is possibly TRBD1 (5 bases). Germline values: CDR1 MNHNS, CDR2 SASEGT. Trimming left V 4 bases short and J 2 bases short, with 15 bases between. This CDR3 region has 16 residues. The chain's CDR3 is CASSALVQGGNQPQHF. CDR3 coding DNA: TGTGCCAGCAGTGCCCTGGTCCAGGGAGGCAATCAGCCCCAGCATTTT.

The chain uses TRBV10-3 and TRBJ2-7; perhaps TRBD2 as D (5 bases). Trimming stripped 10 bases from V and 2 bases from J, with 15 bases between. There are 13 residues in the CDR3. CDR1 and CDR2 (germline): ENHRY, SYGVKD. CDR3 sequence reads: CATLDWNTYEQYF. In nucleotides, the CDR3 is TGTGCCACCCTGGACTGGAACACCTACGAGCAGTACTTC.

The CDR3 nucleotides are TGTGCCAGCAGCTCCAAGCGGGGTGAAGCTTTCTTT. The encoded protein is CASSSKRGEAFF. The chain recombines TRBV7-3 with TRBJ1-1; unclear D gene. V gave up 4 bases and J gave up 7 bases, with 10 bases separating them. This CDR3 has 12 amino acids. Germline V gives CDR1 SGHTA, CDR2 FQGTGA.

The V call is TRBV9, the J call TRBJ1-2, with a weak D call TRBD1 (6 bases). Germline V gene data show CDR1 as SGDLS and CDR2 as YYNGEE. This CDR3 contains 13 residues. Trimming left V 3 bases short and J 7 bases short, with 13 bases between. The CDR3 reads CASSGTAVSGYTF. The CDR3 DNA follows: TGTGCCAGCAGCGGGACAGCCGTGAGTGGCTACACCTTC.

The CDR3 nucleotides read TGTGCCAGCACTAAAAGTGGACAGGGGAGCTACGAGCAGTACTTC. It yields the protein CASTKSGQGSYEQYF. The chain couples TRBV6-6 to TRBJ2-7; 9 bases line up with TRBD1. CDR1 MNHNY and CDR2 SVGAGI come from the germline V gene (reference sequence). With 7 bases clipped from V and 3 bases from J, the junction kept 10 bases outside the gene matches. The CDR3 covers 15 residues.

The chain has TRBV4-1 and TRBJ1-3; 12 bases agree with TRBD1. Germline V gene lookup returns CDR1 MGHRA and CDR2 YSYEKL. CDR3 size: 18 residues. Losses at the gene ends were 0 bases for V and 5 bases for J; bases not matched to a gene: 8. The CDR3 nucleotides read TGCGCCAGCAGCCAAGATCTGTCCGGGACAGGGGGCCGAAACACCATATATTTT. Amino acids: CASSQDLSGTGGRNTIYF.

CDR3 DNA: TGTGCCAGCAGCTCAGGGCTAAGCGGGAGGGCCCGTACAGATACGCAGTATTTT. As protein: CASSSGLSGRARTDTQYF. This sequence joins TRBV7-2 and TRBJ2-3, with TRBD2 matching over 10 bases. The J segment lost 3 bases and the V segment lost 4 bases, leaving 13 bases of the junction unmatched. This CDR3 has 18 amino acids. Germline assignment: CDR1 SGHTA and CDR2 FQGNSA.

The chain has TRBV7-2 and TRBJ2-3; 10 positions match TRBD2. There are 17 residues in the CDR3. V shed 5 bases, J shed 2 bases, and the junction held 10 bases outside the gene matches. Germline-derived CDR1 and CDR2 are SGHTA and FQGNSA. CDR3 DNA sequence: TGTGCCAGCAGCATAGGGTCTAGCGGGAGTATCACAGATACGCAGTATTTT. It yields the protein CASSIGSSGSITDTQYF.

This chain joins TRBV18 and TRBJ1-2; D call uncertain. Germline V gene data show CDR1 as KGHSH and CDR2 as LQKENI. CDR3 size: 15 residues. The V end was cut by 3 bases, the J end by 2 bases, with 13 bases between. The CDR3 protein is CASSPQQNRNYGYTF. The DNA for the CDR3 is TGTGCCAGCTCACCCCAGCAGAACCGCAACTATGGCTACACCTTC.

The rearrangement links TRBV28 to TRBJ1-3, with D unresolved. Germline V CDR1 and CDR2: MDHEN, SYDVKM. The CDR3 is made up of 14 amino acids. V lost 5 bases to trimming and J lost 4 bases, with 12 bases between them. As DNA, the CDR3 is TGTGCCAGCAGTGGTCCGGGGAGCGGAAACACCATATATTTT. Translating it yields CASSGPGSGNTIYF.

The sample holds a few counts of this clone. Distinct nucleotide sequences in the sample also encode this CDR3. The genes are TRBV5-1 and TRBJ1-1, with 8 bases identical to TRBD1. The ends lost 2 bases at V and 2 bases at J; junction bases unmatched: 5. Germline values: CDR1 SGHRS, CDR2 YFSETQ. The CDR3 consists of 15 residues. This CDR3 is CASSFRTGTNTEAFF. Written as DNA, the CDR3 is TGCGCCAGCAGCTTCCGGACAGGGACCAACACTGAAGCTTTCTTT.

V gene TRBV7-2 combines with J gene TRBJ2-3; D gene ambiguous. Trimming took off 1 base at V and 0 bases at J, with 8 bases between the two ends. The germline V gene has CDR1 SGHTA and CDR2 FQGNSA. The CDR3 is made up of 15 amino acids. The CDR3 DNA reads as TGTGCCAGCAGCTTAGGACCCGGTAGCACAGATACGCAGTATTTT. Residues: CASSLGPGSTDTQYF.

The chain is built from TRBV7-2 and TRBJ2-5, with 12 bases that match TRBD2. V was pared by 1 base and J by 5 bases, with 11 bases of the junction left unmatched. The CDR3 has 18 residues. Germline assignment: CDR1 SGHTA and CDR2 FQGNSA. In DNA, the CDR3 is TGTGCCAGCAGCTTAGGACTAGCGGGAGTTTTTTTAATGGAGACCCAGTACTTC. Protein product: CASSLGLAGVFLMETQYF. The whole variable domain, filled in from reference TRBV7-2 and TRBJ2-5, reads GAGVSQSPSNKVTEKGKDVELRCDPISGHTALYWYRQSLGQGLEFLIYFQGNSAPDKSGLPSDRFSAERTGGSVSTLTIQRTQQEDSAVYLCASSLGLAGVFLMETQYFGPGTRLLVL.

About this clone: This same CDR3 is encoded by further DNA sequences in the sample. The chain employs TRBV2 and TRBJ2-1, with 10 positions matching TRBD2. Trimming at V came to 6 bases and at J to 8 bases, leaving 1 base not matched to a gene. Germline V gives CDR1 SNHLY, CDR2 FYNNEI. CDR3 length: 12 amino acids. The CDR3 region is CASRLAGDEQFF. The CDR3, as DNA: TGTGCCAGCAGGCTAGCGGGAGATGAGCAGTTCTTC.

This clone was observed once. This sequence joins TRBV4-1 and TRBJ2-1; D may be TRBD1 (5 bases). Deletions cut 4 bases from V and 4 bases from J, with 11 bases between. The CDR3 length is 14 residues. CDR1 MGHRA and CDR2 YSYEKL come from the germline V gene. CDR3 in DNA: TGCGCCAGCAGCCTTAGGGGTCCTTACAATGAGCAGTTCTTC. It is translated as CASSLRGPYNEQFF.

To note about this clone: Other DNA sequences in the sample encode the same CDR3. The rearrangement uses TRBV19 and TRBJ1-1, with D possibly TRBD1 on 6 matching bases. The germline V gene has CDR1 LNHDA and CDR2 SQIVND (reference sequence). This CDR3 is 13 amino acids long. V was cut by 1 base and J by 5 bases, with 8 bases left in between. The CDR3 nucleotides are TGTGCCAGTAGTATAGGAGGGGGGACTGAAGCTTTCTTT. This sequence encodes CASSIGGGTEAFF.

Comments on this clone: Other DNA sequences from this sample encode an identical CDR3 as well. This rearrangement joins TRBV7-3 to TRBJ2-3, with a possible D match to TRBD2 (6 bases). V was cut by 3 bases and J by 0 bases, with 10 bases left in between. CDR1 and CDR2 from the germline V gene are SGHTA and FQGTGA. The CDR3 is made up of 15 amino acids. The chain's CDR3 is CASSFRGTSTDTQYF. The CDR3 coding sequence is TGTGCCAGCAGCTTTCGCGGGACTAGCACAGATACGCAGTATTTT.

The chain has TRBV7-9 and TRBJ2-7; no definite D call. Per the germline V gene, CDR1 is SEHNR and CDR2 is FQNEAQ (reference sequence). This CDR3 region has 13 residues. V lost 2 bases and J lost 2, with 7 bases in between. The CDR3, as DNA: TGTGCCAGCAGCTTAACGGACCCCTACGAGCAGTACTTC. Translated: CASSLTDPYEQYF.

In the case of this clone: The sample has other DNA sequences that encode this CDR3 too. J is TRBJ1-2 and V is TRBV28; D gene unclear. The V gene lost 1 base and the J gene lost 5 bases, with 8 bases spanning the gap. Germline V gene sequence: CDR1 MDHEN, CDR2 SYDVKM. The CDR3 is 13 residues long. CDR3 residues: CASSLLSGYGYTF. The CDR3 DNA follows: TGTGCCAGCAGTTTATTGTCTGGGTATGGCTACACCTTC.

Only a few counts were recorded for this clone. The V call is TRBV19, the J call TRBJ1-5, with TRBD1 as a possible D gene (6 bases). The CDR3 has 15 amino acids. Germline CDR1 reads LNHDA; CDR2 reads SQIVND (reference sequence). V lost 10 bases to trimming and J lost 4 bases, with 20 bases between them. CDR3 coding DNA: TGTGCCACCGCAACTACGGGGGCAGGGAATCAGCCCCAGCATTTT. Protein product: CATATTGAGNQPQHF. The full variable domain, with the rest looked up from reference TRBV19 and TRBJ1-5, is DGGITQSPKYLFRKEGQNVTLSCEQNLNHDAMYWYRQDPGQGLRLIYYSQIVNDFQKGDIAEGYSVSREKKESFPLTVTSAQKNPTAFYLCATATTGAGNQPQHFGDGTRLSIL.

The chain carries TRBV5-5 and TRBJ2-4, with D tentatively TRBD2 (6 bases). V lost 4 bases and J lost 2, with 16 bases in between. This CDR3 spans 16 amino acids. The germline V gene has CDR1 SGHKS and CDR2 YYEKEE (reference sequence). Here the CDR3 reads CASSPHSGSSKNIQYF. Written as DNA, the CDR3 is TGTGCCAGCAGCCCTCATAGCGGCAGCTCCAAAAACATTCAGTACTTC.

This clone was recorded a few times. The CDR3 DNA sequence: TGTGCCAGCAGCCCCCAGACACCGAACACTGAAGCTTTCTTT. This translates into CASSPQTPNTEAFF. The rearrangement joins TRBV9 to TRBJ1-1, with D unresolved. Looked up from germline, CDR1 is SGDLS and CDR2 is YYNGEE. V was trimmed by 4 bases and J by 1 base, leaving 11 bases between them. The CDR3 consists of 14 residues.